The entry that follows covers one T cell receptor beta chain sequence. Its antigen is currently unknown. The data originate from a study of blood T cells in healthy people across ages. Study outcomes and limitations: Higher diversity, along with more naive CD4+ cells, distinguished long-lived donors from aged donors.

The CDR3 extends over 19 amino acids. Germline CDR1 is SEHNR and CDR2 is FQNEAQ (reference sequence). V gave up 5 bases and J gave up 0 bases; unmatched junction bases: 6. For the second PCR, which ran for 7 to 11 cycles, a sample-barcoded 5' primer and a J-beta primer mix were used. TCRdb itself ran the 5' RACE reads through MiXCR, one entry per CDR3 protein. Of some 710,000 distinct CDR3 sequences detected, around half appear once; the ten largest clones hold less than 20%. Each sample gave at least 7 million isolated PBMCs. V and J are TRBV7-9 and TRBJ2-6, with 14 bases that match TRBD2. This clonotype was obtained from an older man in good health. Sequences were obtained from blood. The CDR3 coding sequence is TGTGCCAGCAGCGCCCGACTAGCGGGAGGGCCCTCTGGGGCCAACGTCCTGACTTTC. Amino acids: CASSARLAGGPSGANVLTF.